This T cell receptor (beta chain) was retrieved from a study of OX40 agonist ivuxolimab in advanced cancers. V trimming: 7 bases; J trimming: 4 bases; junction bases outside the gene matches: 6. The CDR3 length is 14 residues. Germline V CDR1 and CDR2: SNHLY, FYNNEI. Profiling relied on immunoSEQ multiplex PCR, and the TCRdb table lists in-frame clones only, not all of them. In the table there are some 20,000 clones, just under 75% of which are singletons. The sample consisted of CD4+ or CD8+ T cells sorted from blood, taken in a trial of the OX40 agonist ivuxolimab. J is TRBJ1-4 and V is TRBV2, with 7 bases matching TRBD1. The sequence was collected from an adult with an advanced solid tumor such as melanoma, head and neck, liver or kidney cancer. The CDR3 spells CASTMGQFNEKLFF. The CDR3 DNA is TGTGCCAGCACTATGGGACAGTTTAATGAAAAACTGTTTTTT.